Listed here are 10 T cell receptor beta chains from one sample, sequenced in a study of T cells after yellow fever vaccination. MiXCR was run by TCRdb on the 5' RACE reads, yielding one entry per CDR3 protein. The table has some 350,000 distinct CDR3 sequences, approximately 4% seen once. The sample was PBMCs, taken 5 days after the yellow fever booster vaccination. These receptors originate from a man aged 18 to 35 who received the YFV17D yellow fever vaccine.

This clonotype showed up just a few times. The chain recombines TRBV19 with TRBJ1-5; unclear D gene. V lost 11 bases and J 2 bases, leaving 10 bases between the germline ends. The CDR3 has 12 amino acids. Per the germline V gene, CDR1 is LNHDA and CDR2 is SQIVND (reference sequence). Here the CDR3 DNA reads TGTGCCTCCAACAGTGGCAATCAGCCCCAGCATTTT. This encodes CASNSGNQPQHF.

This clonotype was recorded a few times. This chain joins TRBV10-3 and TRBJ2-5; 7 bases are a match to TRBD1. V lost 10 bases, J lost 2 bases, and 4 bases stayed unmatched. This CDR3 has 12 amino acids. Germline loops: CDR1 ENHRY, CDR2 SYGVKD. The CDR3 here is CATGQDQETQYF. The CDR3, as DNA: TGTGCCACCGGACAGGATCAAGAGACCCAGTACTTC.

In this sample, this clonotype turned up a few times. V usage is TRBV7-9 and J usage is TRBJ2-1; 9 nucleotides align to TRBD2. Trimming took 5 bases from V and 9 from J; bases not matched to a gene: 8. The germline gives CDR1 SEHNR, CDR2 FQNEAQ (reference sequence). The CDR3 contains 14 residues. In nucleotides, the CDR3 is TGTGCCAGCAGCGACCCGGGACTAGCTTTTGAGCAGTTCTTC. It specifies CASSDPGLAFEQFF.

This clonotype showed up just a few times. The chain links TRBV18 to TRBJ2-7; 7 bases align to TRBD2. The V gene end was trimmed by 0 bases and the J gene end by 6 bases; junction bases not matched to a gene: 8. Germline CDR1 and CDR2: KGHSH and LQKENI. This CDR3 spans 15 amino acids. CDR3 DNA sequence: TGTGCCAGCTCACCACCGAGGGCGGGAGCCGGCGAGCAGTACTTC. Amino acid sequence: CASSPPRAGAGEQYF.

This chain joins TRBV10-3 and TRBJ2-7; D gene ambiguous. The V gene lost 3 bases and the J gene lost 3 bases, with 9 bases spanning the gap. In germline, CDR1 is ENHRY, CDR2 SYGVKD. This CDR3 contains 13 residues. In nucleotides, the CDR3 is TGTGCCATCAGTGATGTCCGAGACTACGAGCAGTACTTC. Protein: CAISDVRDYEQYF.

V is TRBV7-2 and J is TRBJ2-7; no reliable D call. The germline CDR1 and CDR2 sequences are SGHTA and FQGNSA. V was cut by 5 bases and J by 6 bases, with 11 bases left in between. The CDR3 extends over 12 amino acids. This chain's CDR3 is CASSPRLSEQYF. The DNA for the CDR3 is TGTGCCAGCAGCCCACGTTTATCCGAGCAGTACTTC.

The rearrangement joins TRBV7-2 to TRBJ2-1; perhaps TRBD1 as D (5 bases). Germline CDR1 reads SGHTA; CDR2 reads FQGNSA. This CDR3 comprises 14 residues. V lost 1 base to trimming and J lost 4 bases, with 8 bases between them. CDR3 protein: CASSLGQFYNEQFF. CDR3 bases: TGTGCCAGCAGCTTAGGACAGTTTTACAATGAGCAGTTCTTC.

This clonotype was picked up many times. This chain connects TRBV7-6 to TRBJ2-2; D gene ambiguous. From germline, CDR1 is SGHVS and CDR2 FNYEAQ. The CDR3 runs to 12 residues. V was pared by 4 bases and J by 7 bases, with 7 bases between. The CDR3 loop reads CASSSSRGELFF. The CDR3 bases are TGTGCCAGCAGCTCCTCGCGCGGGGAGCTGTTTTTT.

This clonotype was found a few times. The chain has TRBV6-6 and TRBJ1-3; 7 nucleotides align to TRBD1. The V and J ends lost 2 bases and 3 bases, in that order; junction bases with no gene match: 10. CDR1 is MNHNY and CDR2 is SVGAGI in the germline V gene (reference sequence). The CDR3 is 17 amino acids. Here the CDR3 DNA reads TGTGCCAGCAGTTACACTTTTTCCCGGACAGGTGGAAACACCATATATTTT. The encoded protein is CASSYTFSRTGGNTIYF.

In this sample, this clonotype turned up many times. The rearrangement uses TRBV24-1 and TRBJ2-7, with 9 bases that match TRBD1. This CDR3 region has 15 residues. From germline, CDR1 is KGHDR and CDR2 SFDVKD. V shed 1 base, J shed 5 bases, and the junction held 5 bases outside the gene matches. The CDR3 sequence: CATSDFPDRGHEQYV. DNA of the CDR3: TGTGCCACCAGTGATTTTCCGGACAGGGGCCACGAGCAGTACGTC.